This T cell receptor beta chain was recovered during a study of early T cells in non-severe SARS-CoV-2 infection (dated by TCRdb to the early 2020s). Background for the entire study: Bulk RNA from unsorted whole blood was used for TCR sequencing, so alpha and beta chains could not be paired. Summary of the overall study and its limitations: VDJdb matching was skewed toward anti-spike CD8 responses and likely underestimated virus-specific expansions, missing private and CD4 specificities.

Measured from the cysteine to the phenylalanine, the CDR3 is 12 residues long. CDR3 DNA is the only sequence kept; it has 36 bases, read in frame from the first base. CDR1 SNHLY and CDR2 FYNNEI were looked up in the germline V gene. V lost 7 bases and J lost 5 bases, and the count of bases not matched to a germline gene is 2. A case-control design nested within a healthcare worker cohort in London, UK, was used, with weekly nasopharyngeal swab PCR tests and blood sampling performed. Healthcare workers were recruited during the week of the UK lockdown, between 23 and 31 March 2020, and followed weekly for up to roughly 16 weeks. Library preparation employed 5' RACE. The run used a NextSeq 500. To correct for sequencing error and PCR bias, the TCR library protocol tagged individual cDNA molecules with unique molecular identifiers. Sequencing covered both TCR alpha and beta chains, and within each sample the abundances of alpha and beta sequences were tightly co-correlated. Per the original workflow: Decombinator V4 was used to annotate TCR sequences for V gene, J gene and CDR3. Expanded TCRs were defined as changing significantly between any two time points under a Poisson model with p below 0.0001. TCR abundances were normalised to the total number of TCRs sequenced per sample and expressed as counts per million. TRAV1-2 paired with TRAJ12, TRAJ20 or TRAJ33 defined MAIT TCRs, while TRAV10 paired with TRAJ18 defined iNKT TCRs. VDJdb, accessed on 1 November 2021, was searched for TCRs annotated for CMV, EBV and SARS-CoV-2, and TCRs annotated for more than one antigen were excluded. The public reads were reprocessed in TCRdb via fastp at Q25 and MiXCR, keeping in-frame beta chains. Rows are combined by CDR3 protein, so each entry shows the most common genes and DNA. These V and J calls are TCRdb output, not the study's own analysis. The sample contains 80,000 to 95,000 distinct CDR3 sequences, 16% of them found a single time. The top ten constitute 4.5% to 6.5% of the sample.

Details on this clonotype: No antigen is known for it. One base away there is no much larger clone; base qualities are not given.

This clonotype was obtained from an adult who was a healthcare worker with PCR-confirmed SARS-CoV-2 infection or an uninfected control (not recorded which). In this chain, TRBV2 is recombined with TRBJ2-5, with 9 junctional bases fitting TRBD1. The sample here was whole blood, taken at baseline. The CDR3 protein: CASKGQGETQYF. The nucleotide sequence is given as TGTGCCAGCAAGGGACAGGGCGAGACCCAGTACTTC.